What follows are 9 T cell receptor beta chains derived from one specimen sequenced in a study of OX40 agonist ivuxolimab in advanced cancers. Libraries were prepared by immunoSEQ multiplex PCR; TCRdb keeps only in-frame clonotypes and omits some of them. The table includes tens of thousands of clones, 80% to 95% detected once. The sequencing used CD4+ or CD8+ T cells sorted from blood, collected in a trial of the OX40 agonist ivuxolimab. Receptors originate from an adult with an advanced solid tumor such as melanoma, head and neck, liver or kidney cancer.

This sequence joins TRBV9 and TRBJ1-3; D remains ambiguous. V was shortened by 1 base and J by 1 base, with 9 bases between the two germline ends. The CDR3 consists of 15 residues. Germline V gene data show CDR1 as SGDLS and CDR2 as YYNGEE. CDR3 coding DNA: TGTGCCAGCAGCGTATCAGGAAGTTCTGGAAACACCATATATTTT. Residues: CASSVSGSSGNTIYF.

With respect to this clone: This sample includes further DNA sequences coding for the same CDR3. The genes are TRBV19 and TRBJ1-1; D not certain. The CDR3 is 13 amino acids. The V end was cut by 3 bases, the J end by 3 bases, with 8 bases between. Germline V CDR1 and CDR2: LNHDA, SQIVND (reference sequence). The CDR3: CASSIGVDTEAFF. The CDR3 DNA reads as TGTGCCAGTAGTATTGGGGTGGACACTGAAGCTTTCTTT.

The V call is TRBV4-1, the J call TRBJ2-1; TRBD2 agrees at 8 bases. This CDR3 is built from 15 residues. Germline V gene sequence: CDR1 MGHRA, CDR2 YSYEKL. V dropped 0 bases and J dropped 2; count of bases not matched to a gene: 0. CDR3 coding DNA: TGCGCCAGCAGCCAAGAGACTAGCGCCTACAATGAGCAGTTCTTC. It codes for CASSQETSAYNEQFF.

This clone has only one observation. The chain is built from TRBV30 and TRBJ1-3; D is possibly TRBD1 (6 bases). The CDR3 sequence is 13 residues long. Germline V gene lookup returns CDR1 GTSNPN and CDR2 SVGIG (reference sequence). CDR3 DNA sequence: TGTGCTCGGGGGCCCGGCTCTGGAAACACCATATATTTT. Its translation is CARGPGSGNTIYF.

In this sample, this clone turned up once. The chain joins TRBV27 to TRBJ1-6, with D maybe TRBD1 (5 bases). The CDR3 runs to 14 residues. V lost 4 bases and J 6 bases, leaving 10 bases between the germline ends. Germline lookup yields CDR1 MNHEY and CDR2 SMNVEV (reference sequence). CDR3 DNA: TGTGCCAGCAGTTCCCCGGGACTTAATTCACCCCTCCACTTT. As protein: CASSSPGLNSPLHF.

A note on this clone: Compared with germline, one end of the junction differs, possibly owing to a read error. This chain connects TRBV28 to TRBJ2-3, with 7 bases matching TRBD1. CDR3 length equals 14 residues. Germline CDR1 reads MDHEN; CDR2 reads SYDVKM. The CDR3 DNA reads TGTGCCAGCGGCGGACAGGTGTTCACAGATACGCAGTACTTT. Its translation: CASGGQVFTDTQYF.

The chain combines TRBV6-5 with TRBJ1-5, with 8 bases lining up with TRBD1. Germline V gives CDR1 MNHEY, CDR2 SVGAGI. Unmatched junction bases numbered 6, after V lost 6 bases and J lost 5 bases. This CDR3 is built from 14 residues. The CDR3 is CASSSQTGDQPQHF. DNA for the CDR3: TGTGCCAGCAGCTCTCAGACAGGGGATCAGCCCCAGCATTTT.

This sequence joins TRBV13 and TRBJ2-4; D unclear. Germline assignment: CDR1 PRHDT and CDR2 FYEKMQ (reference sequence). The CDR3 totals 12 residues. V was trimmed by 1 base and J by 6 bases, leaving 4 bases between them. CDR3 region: CASSLDGNIQYF. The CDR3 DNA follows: TGTGCCAGCAGCTTAGACGGAAACATTCAGTACTTC.

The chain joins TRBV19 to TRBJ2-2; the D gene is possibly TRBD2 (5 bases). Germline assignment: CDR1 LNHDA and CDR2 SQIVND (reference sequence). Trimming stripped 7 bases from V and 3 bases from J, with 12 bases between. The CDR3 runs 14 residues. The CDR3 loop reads CASTHGLDTGELFF. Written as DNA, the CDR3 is TGTGCCAGTACCCACGGACTTGACACCGGGGAGCTGTTTTTT.